The rows below give T cell receptor beta chains drawn from one sample of a study of Ad26.COV2.S vaccination and SARS-CoV-2 variants. TCRdb keeps only in-frame clones here, not all; method: immunoSEQ multiplex PCR. The sample records approximately 450,000 clones, about nine tenths being singletons. Source: peripheral blood, taken in a trial of Ad26.COV2.S vaccine versus placebo. The receptors shown here come from a person between 18 and 60 years old who received the Ad26.COV2.S COVID-19 vaccine or a placebo. CDR3s include the opening cysteine and the closing phenylalanine or tryptophan. The D gene is left open where the match is weak. Size is stated for part of the rows, as once, few or many counts, or as a class when the clone is expanded.

-	TRBV27	TRBJ2-7	-	CASNPLGRSEQYF	TGTGCCAGCAACCCCTTAGGGAGGTCCGAGCAGTACTTC
-	TRBV18	TRBJ2-1	-	CASSPDSTDEQFF	TGTGCCAGCTCACCTGATTCGACAGATGAGCAGTTCTTC
-	TRBV19	TRBJ2-3	-	CASRPPGADTQYF	TGTGCCAGTAGACCGCCGGGGGCAGATACGCAGTATTTT
-	TRBV6-6	TRBJ1-1	-	CASSPLPGVGNTEAFF	TGTGCCAGCAGTCCACTCCCAGGGGTGGGGAACACTGAAGCTTTCTTT
TRBD2	TRBV11-3	TRBJ2-7	few	CASSRQLAGGEQYF	TGTGCCAGCAGCCGCCAGCTAGCGGGAGGCGAGCAGTACTTC
TRBD1	TRBV19	TRBJ2-7	-	CASSITGASYEQYF	TGTGCCAGTAGTATAACAGGGGCCTCCTACGAGCAGTACTTC
-	TRBV9	TRBJ2-1	-	CASSVGLLASYNEQFF	TGTGCCAGCAGCGTCGGACTCCTGGCGTCCTACAATGAGCAGTTCTTC
-	TRBV10-1	TRBJ2-2	few	CASSESGTATGELFF	TGCGCCAGCAGTGAGTCGGGCACCGCCACCGGGGAGCTGTTTTTT
-	TRBV11-3	TRBJ2-2	-	CASSLGRDGELFF	TGTGCCAGCAGCTTGGGAAGAGACGGGGAGCTGTTTTTT
-	TRBV28	TRBJ1-2	few	CASSVDSLHYGYTF	TGTGCCAGCAGTGTCGACAGTTTGCACTATGGCTACACCTTC
TRBD1	TRBV4-1	TRBJ2-3	-	CASSRGTGGSGDTQYF	TGCGCCAGCAGCCGAGGAACAGGGGGCTCGGGGGATACGCAGTATTTT
-	TRBV7-9	TRBJ2-1	-	CASSAPSDNEQFF	TGTGCCAGCAGCGCCCCATCGGATAATGAGCAGTTCTTC
-	TRBV10-3	TRBJ1-6	-	CAISAEISSYNSPLHF	TGTGCCATCAGTGCCGAGATTAGCTCCTATAATTCACCCCTCCACTTT
TRBD2	TRBV28	TRBJ2-7	once	CASSLFASGAYEQYF	TGTGCCAGCAGTTTATTTGCTAGCGGAGCATACGAGCAGTACTTC
TRBD2	TRBV10-3	TRBJ2-1	-	CAISTLAGGGNEQFF	TGTGCCATCAGCACACTAGCGGGAGGCGGGAATGAGCAGTTCTTC
TRBD1	TRBV6-1	TRBJ2-5	-	CASSEGQGPETQYF	TGTGCCAGCAGTGAGGGACAGGGCCCAGAGACCCAGTACTTC
-	TRBV4-3	TRBJ2-1	-	CASSPMMPSQGTYNEQFF	TGCGCCAGCAGCCCGATGATGCCCTCGCAGGGGACCTACAATGAGCAGTTCTTC
-	TRBV6-5	TRBJ1-1	-	CASSYAGENTEAFF	TGTGCCAGCAGTTACGCCGGGGAGAACACTGAAGCTTTCTTT
TRBD2	TRBV10-3	TRBJ2-2	few	CAISESPGLAEKRIGELFF	TGTGCCATCAGTGAGTCCCCCGGACTAGCGGAGAAGAGAATCGGGGAGCTGTTTTTT
-	TRBV28	TRBJ1-2	-	CATGGTPNYGYTF	TGTGCCACTGGAGGGACACCCAACTATGGCTACACCTTC
-	TRBV6-2/TRBV6-3	TRBJ1-1	once	CASSYFRGRMNTEAFF	TGTGCCAGCAGTTACTTCAGGGGCCGCATGAACACTGAAGCTTTCTTT
-	TRBV15	TRBJ2-1	-	CATSIYDEQFF	TGTGCCACCAGCATATATGATGAGCAGTTCTTC
TRBD2	TRBV11-3	TRBJ2-2	-	CASSLHRLAGGEYTGELFF	TGTGCCAGCAGCTTACATCGACTAGCGGGAGGGGAGTACACCGGGGAGCTGTTTTTT
-	TRBV15	TRBJ2-5	-	CATSARRDTQETQYF	TGTGCCACCAGCGCCCGGAGGGACACTCAAGAGACCCAGTACTTC
-	TRBV25-1	TRBJ2-2	-	CASSGGAVGELFF	TGTGCCAGCAGTGGGGGGGCTGTCGGGGAGCTGTTTTTT
-	TRBV7-9	TRBJ1-1	-	CASSLAGTTEAFF	TGTGCCAGCAGCTTAGCTGGGACCACTGAAGCTTTCTTT
-	TRBV25-1	TRBJ2-4	-	CASSEVGAQNIQYF	TGTGCCAGCAGTGAAGTGGGGGCGCAAAACATTCAGTACTTC
-	TRBV7-2	TRBJ2-1	-	CASSLVWDIRSEQFF	TGTGCCAGCAGCTTAGTGTGGGATATACGGAGTGAGCAGTTCTTC
-	TRBV12-3/TRBV12-4	TRBJ2-5	-	CASKVAETQYF	TGTGCCAGCAAGGTAGCCGAGACCCAGTACTTC
TRBD1	TRBV9	TRBJ2-7	-	CASSPGTGANGEQYF	TGTGCCAGCAGCCCTGGGACAGGCGCCAATGGGGAGCAGTACTTC
TRBD1	TRBV7-9	TRBJ1-1	-	CASSPRQGGYTEAFF	TGTGCCAGCAGCCCCCGACAGGGGGGTTACACTGAAGCTTTCTTT